This T cell receptor beta chain emerged from a study of blood T cell repertoires in COVID-19. The wider study: The United States, Italy and Spain supplied acute and convalescent COVID-19 samples. Sample material is recorded as cDNA or gDNA derived from T cells, B-cell-depleted T cells, or PBMCs.

As processed by the authors: The assay estimated nucleated cells by amplifying reference gene primers. Clones were sequenced by immunoSEQ multiplex PCR, and TCRdb holds only the in-frame ones, with some missing. The V and J calls and clone size were taken over from that table, and D and trimming were inferred from the DNA. The sample contains around 91,000 clones, roughly 78% of which appear only once. V was trimmed by 4 bases and J by 8 bases, leaving 14 bases between them. There are 13 residues in the CDR3. Germline CDR1 and CDR2: SNHLY and FYNNEI. The sample was peripheral blood. V and J are TRBV2 and TRBJ1-1, with a weak D call TRBD1 (5 bases). The sequence came from a woman older than 75 with active or convalescent COVID-19. The CDR3 nucleotides read TGTGCCAGCAGTGGGGTCGTCAGGGCGGAAGCTTTCTTT. It yields the protein CASSGVVRAEAFF.